The clone carrying this TCR beta chain was observed a single time. Its specificity is unknown. A much larger clone differs by one base, so this may be a read error. The same CDR3 arises from other DNA sequences in this sample as well. The sample is drawn from a study of shared clonotypes between healthy human individuals. Turning to the study itself: Researchers assigned three CD4 naive, three CD4 memory, two CD8 naive and one CD8 memory plate to each donor.

Clones were read by immunoSEQ multiplex PCR, and TCRdb kept only the in-frame ones, dropping some. The sample carries some 1.5 million clones, 95% to 99% recorded once. Study outcomes and limitations: Some naive CD4 clonotypes, roughly 5%, turned up in common across several donors.

This CDR3 spans 12 amino acids. The germline gives CDR1 SGHRS, CDR2 YFSETQ. V lost 0 bases, J lost 4 bases, and 4 bases lay in between. The source of this sequence is a young man in good health. This sequence joins TRBV5-1 and TRBJ2-5; D is uncertain. Sequenced: naive CD4+ T cells sorted from blood. Subset meaning: CD45RA+ positively selected. DNA of the CDR3: TGCGCCAGCAGCTTGGACCCAGAGACCCAGTACTTC. Translated, it gives CASSLDPETQYF.